One and the same sample provided the 13 T cell receptor beta chains below, sequenced in a study of cytomegalovirus exposure and HLA in healthy donors. Researchers ran the PCR with 60 Vbeta and 13 Jbeta primers. Sequencing was performed with immunoSEQ multiplex PCR; in TCRdb, only in-frame clones are kept and a portion is missing. Seen here are about 130,000 clones, 75% to 85% observed once, and the top ten hold roughly 2%. Sequenced input: PBMCs. The receptor set was obtained from a man between 18 and 29 years old in good health and CMV-seronegative.

This clone was recorded a few times. The chain uses TRBV6-5 and TRBJ1-2; 8 positions agree with TRBD1. Germline trimming cut 5 bases from V and 5 bases from J; bases unmatched to any gene: 7. Germline lookup yields CDR1 MNHEY and CDR2 SVGAGI. There are 14 residues in the CDR3. CDR3 bases: TGTGCCAGCAGTCAAGACAGGGGTTTGTATGGCTACACCTTC. Translating it yields CASSQDRGLYGYTF.

The chain is built from TRBV11-2 and TRBJ1-4, with TRBD1 matching over 7 bases. The CDR3 is 14 amino acids. J lost 8 bases, V lost 3 bases, and 6 bases had no gene match. Germline loops: CDR1 SGHAT, CDR2 FQNNGV. CDR3 bases: TGTGCCAGCAGCTTCAACAGGGGTCAGGAAAAACTGTTTTTT. Translating gives CASSFNRGQEKLFF.

V is TRBV4-2 and J is TRBJ2-7; 8 bases line up with TRBD1. The J segment lost 6 bases and the V segment lost 3 bases, leaving 4 bases of the junction unmatched. The germline V gene encodes CDR1 LGHNA and CDR2 YNFKEQ. The CDR3 loop spans 13 amino acids. The CDR3 region is CASSQDRVVEQYF. Here the CDR3 DNA reads TGTGCCAGCAGCCAGGACAGGGTTGTCGAGCAGTACTTC.

V usage is TRBV11-1 and J usage is TRBJ2-1; the match to TRBD1 covers 8 bases. The CDR3 length is 17 residues. Germline loops: CDR1 SGHAT, CDR2 FQDESV (reference sequence). J was trimmed by 4 bases and V by 5 bases; bases with no gene match: 13. CDR3 region: CASSHGGARGPYNEQFF. The DNA of the CDR3 is TGTGCCAGCAGCCACGGGGGAGCCAGGGGGCCTTACAATGAGCAGTTCTTC. The full variable domain, completed using reference TRBV11-1 and TRBJ2-1, is EAEVAQSPRYKITEKSQAVAFWCDPISGHATLYWYRQILGQGPELLVQFQDESVVDDSQLPKDRFSAERLKGVDSTLKIQPAELGDSAMYLCASSHGGARGPYNEQFFGPGTRLTVL.

This rearrangement joins TRBV5-1 to TRBJ2-1, with 7 bases identical to TRBD1. CDR1 is SGHRS, CDR2 YFSETQ, per germline. This CDR3 contains 15 residues. The ends lost 0 bases at V and 3 bases at J; junction bases unmatched: 3. The CDR3 sequence: CASSLAQGRYNEQFF. CDR3 nucleotides: TGCGCCAGCAGCTTGGCACAGGGGCGCTACAATGAGCAGTTCTTC. The whole variable domain, remainder taken from reference TRBV5-1 and TRBJ2-1, is KAGVTQTPRYLIKTRGQQVTLSCSPISGHRSVSWYQQTPGQGLQFLFEYFSETQRNKGNFPGRFSGRQFSNSRSEMNVSTLELGDSALYLCASSLAQGRYNEQFFGPGTRLTVL.

V is TRBV9 and J is TRBJ2-3; 8 bases agree with TRBD2. Germline assignment: CDR1 SGDLS and CDR2 YYNGEE. Trimming cost V 3 bases and J 4 bases; bases outside gene matches: 13. This CDR3 is built from 17 residues. In nucleotides, the CDR3 is TGTGCCAGCAGCGCAGACCCTGGGCTAGCGGGCGCAGATACGCAGTATTTT. Protein: CASSADPGLAGADTQYF.

The chain has TRBV6-4 and TRBJ2-1; no definite D call. CDR1 and CDR2 (germline): MRHNA, SNTAGT. The CDR3 loop spans 14 amino acids. The V and J ends lost 0 bases and 6 bases respectively, with 9 bases between them. CDR3 protein: CASSDSMGVNEQFF. CDR3 coding DNA: TGTGCCAGCAGTGACTCTATGGGCGTCAATGAGCAGTTCTTC.

J is TRBJ2-5 and V is TRBV5-1; 9 bases line up with TRBD2. The J call may be faulty, since TRBJ2-7 better matches the DNA end. Germline V gene sequence: CDR1 SGHRS, CDR2 YFSETQ. The CDR3 runs 15 residues. The CDR3 DNA sequence: TGCGCCAGCAGTCTTGGTAGCGGGAGCCGCTACGAGCAGTACTTC. Translated: CASSLGSGSRYEQYF.

The V call is TRBV7-7, the J call TRBJ1-1, with TRBD1 as a possible D gene (5 bases). CDR1 SSHAT and CDR2 FNYEAQ come from the germline V gene (reference sequence). The V gene lost 5 bases and the J gene lost 0 bases, with 7 bases spanning the gap. The CDR3 has 13 amino acids. The CDR3 bases are TGTGCCAGCAGCCGACAGTTGAACACTGAAGCTTTCTTT. Translation: CASSRQLNTEAFF.

This rearrangement joins TRBV5-1 to TRBJ2-1; no reliable D call. This CDR3 comprises 12 residues. Germline CDR1 is SGHRS and CDR2 is YFSETQ. The V end was cut by 4 bases, the J end by 2 bases, with 4 bases between. The CDR3 spells CASSLPYNEQFF. The CDR3 nucleotides are TGCGCCAGCAGCCTCCCCTACAATGAGCAGTTCTTC.

The chain has TRBV9 and TRBJ2-1; a weak D match, TRBD2 (5 bases). Trimming cost V 4 bases and J 8 bases, with 19 bases left between them. Germline assignment: CDR1 SGDLS and CDR2 YYNGEE. CDR3 length: 15 residues. This chain's CDR3 is CASSPQRSEGDEQFF. The CDR3 DNA sequence: TGTGCCAGCAGCCCCCAGAGATCAGAGGGAGATGAGCAGTTCTTC.

The chain employs TRBV6-6 and TRBJ2-5, with D perhaps matching TRBD2 (6 bases). This CDR3 region has 15 residues. Germline V gene sequence: CDR1 MNHNY, CDR2 SVGAGI (reference sequence). V dropped 5 bases and J dropped 3 bases, with 16 bases sitting between them. DNA of the CDR3: TGTGCCAGCAGTCCCGGGACGGAGGGAAAAGAGACCCAGTACTTC. It encodes CASSPGTEGKETQYF.

The rearrangement joins TRBV7-3 to TRBJ2-3; TRBD2 agrees at 13 bases. J gave up 4 bases and V 5 bases, and 6 bases lay outside the gene matches. Per germline, CDR1 SGHTA and CDR2 FQGTGA. This CDR3 has 16 amino acids. CDR3 in DNA: TGTGCCAGCAGCCCTACTAGCGGGAGGGGTTCAGATACGCAGTATTTT. It yields the protein CASSPTSGRGSDTQYF.